This entry is about one TCR beta chain. The antigen is undetermined. Treatment in this sample: roughly 10-day PBMC culture with coronavirus spike peptide pools or control peptides (ViraFEST assay). Positive PCR dates spanned March to December 2020, predating US Alpha, Beta and Delta variants. This record belongs to a study of vaccination and CD4 T cells after COVID-19. At the Johns Hopkins FTIC core, DNA taken from cultured CD4+ T cells was sequenced by way of the Oncomine TCR Beta short-read assay. TCRdb itself ran the PCR reads through MiXCR, one entry per CDR3 protein. The sample carries 11,000 to 15,000 distinct CDR3 sequences, 25% to 35% recorded once. This CDR3 spans 16 amino acids. V gave up 4 bases and J gave up 6 bases, with 19 bases separating them. Per germline, CDR1 SGHNT and CDR2 YYREEE (reference sequence). Notes on the study in general: Convalescent patients displayed a median around 86% of reactive clones emerging only post-vaccination. Spike mono-reactivity was shown by 304 of 307 vaccine-specific clones in convalescent patients.

The rearrangement uses TRBV5-4 and TRBJ2-2; D may be TRBD2 (6 bases). This TCR was sampled from a human donor with COVID-19. Source material: cultured CD4+ T cells from blood. The DNA of the CDR3 is TGTGCCAGCAGCGAAGGGACTCCGGTTAGTCCCGGGGAGCTGTTTTTT. It codes for CASSEGTPVSPGELFF.